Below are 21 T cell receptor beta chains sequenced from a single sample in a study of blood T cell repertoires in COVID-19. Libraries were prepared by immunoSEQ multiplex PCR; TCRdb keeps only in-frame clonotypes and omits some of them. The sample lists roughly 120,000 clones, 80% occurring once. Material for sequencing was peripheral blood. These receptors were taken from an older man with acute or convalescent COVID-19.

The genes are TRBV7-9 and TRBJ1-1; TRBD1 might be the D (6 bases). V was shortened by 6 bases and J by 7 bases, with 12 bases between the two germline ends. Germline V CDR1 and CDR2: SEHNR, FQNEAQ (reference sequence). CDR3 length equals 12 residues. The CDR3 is CASRKQGFEAFF. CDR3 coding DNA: TGTGCCAGCAGAAAACAGGGATTTGAAGCTTTCTTT.

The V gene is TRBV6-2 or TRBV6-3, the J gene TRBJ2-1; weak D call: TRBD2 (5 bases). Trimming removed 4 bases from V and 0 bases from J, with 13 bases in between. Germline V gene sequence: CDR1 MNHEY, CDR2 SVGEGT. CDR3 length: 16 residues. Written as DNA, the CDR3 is TGTGCCAGCAGTTTTCCTCGGGGTCTCTCCTACAATGAGCAGTTCTTC. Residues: CASSFPRGLSYNEQFF.

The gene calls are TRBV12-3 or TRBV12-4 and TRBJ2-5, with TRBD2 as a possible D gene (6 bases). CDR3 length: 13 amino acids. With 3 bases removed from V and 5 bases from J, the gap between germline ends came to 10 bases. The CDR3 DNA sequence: TGTGCCAGCAGTTTTGGGGGGAGGGAGACCCAGTACTTC. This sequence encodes CASSFGGRETQYF.

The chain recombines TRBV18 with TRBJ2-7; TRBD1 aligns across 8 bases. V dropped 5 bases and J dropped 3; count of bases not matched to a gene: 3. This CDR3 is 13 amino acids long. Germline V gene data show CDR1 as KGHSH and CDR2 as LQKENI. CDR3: CASSVGQVYEQYF. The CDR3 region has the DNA TGTGCCAGCTCAGTGGGACAGGTCTACGAGCAGTACTTC.

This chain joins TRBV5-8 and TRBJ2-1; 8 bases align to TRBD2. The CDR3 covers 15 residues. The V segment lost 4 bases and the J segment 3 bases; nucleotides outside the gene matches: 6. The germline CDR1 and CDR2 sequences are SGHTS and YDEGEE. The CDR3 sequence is CASSLPGGGYNEQFF. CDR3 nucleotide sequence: TGTGCCAGCAGCCTACCGGGGGGGGGCTACAATGAGCAGTTCTTC.

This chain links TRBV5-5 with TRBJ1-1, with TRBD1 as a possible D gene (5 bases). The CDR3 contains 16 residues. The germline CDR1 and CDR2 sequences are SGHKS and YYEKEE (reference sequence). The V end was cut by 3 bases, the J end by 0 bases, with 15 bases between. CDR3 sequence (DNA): TGTGCCAGCAGCTCGACATCAGGGTACATGAACACTGAAGCTTTCTTT. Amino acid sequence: CASSSTSGYMNTEAFF.

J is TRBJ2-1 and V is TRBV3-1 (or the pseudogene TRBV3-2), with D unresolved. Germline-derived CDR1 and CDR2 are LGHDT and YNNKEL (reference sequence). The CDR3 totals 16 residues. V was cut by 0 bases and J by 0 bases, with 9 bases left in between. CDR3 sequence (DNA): TGTGCCAGCAGCCAAGACGCGGATAGCTCCTACAATGAGCAGTTCTTC. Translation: CASSQDADSSYNEQFF.

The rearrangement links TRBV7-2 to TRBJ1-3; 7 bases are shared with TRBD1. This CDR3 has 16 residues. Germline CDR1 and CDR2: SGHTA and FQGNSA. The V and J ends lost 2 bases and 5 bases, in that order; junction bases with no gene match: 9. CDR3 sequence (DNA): TGTGCCAGCAGCTTACGTCAGGGGGTATTGAGAAACACCATATATTTT. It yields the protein CASSLRQGVLRNTIYF.

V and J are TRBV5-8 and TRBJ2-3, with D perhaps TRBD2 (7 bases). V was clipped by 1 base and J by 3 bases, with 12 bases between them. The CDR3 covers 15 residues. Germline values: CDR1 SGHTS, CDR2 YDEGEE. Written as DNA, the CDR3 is TGTGCCAGCAGCTTGTGGGGGGGGCAGACAGATACGCAGTATTTT. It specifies CASSLWGGQTDTQYF.

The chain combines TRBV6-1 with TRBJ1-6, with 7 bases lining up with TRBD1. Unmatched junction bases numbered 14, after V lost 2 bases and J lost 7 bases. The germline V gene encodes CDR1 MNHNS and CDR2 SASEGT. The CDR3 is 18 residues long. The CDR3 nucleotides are TGTGCCAGCAGTGAATCAATGATGGGCAGGGGGACAAATTCACCCCTCCACTTT. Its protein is CASSESMMGRGTNSPLHF.

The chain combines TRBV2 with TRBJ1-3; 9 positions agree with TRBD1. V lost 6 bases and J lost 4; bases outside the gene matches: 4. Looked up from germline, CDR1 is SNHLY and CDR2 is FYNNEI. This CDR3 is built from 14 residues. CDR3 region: CASSEDRGGNTIYF. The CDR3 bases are TGTGCCAGCAGCGAGGACAGGGGCGGAAACACCATATATTTT.

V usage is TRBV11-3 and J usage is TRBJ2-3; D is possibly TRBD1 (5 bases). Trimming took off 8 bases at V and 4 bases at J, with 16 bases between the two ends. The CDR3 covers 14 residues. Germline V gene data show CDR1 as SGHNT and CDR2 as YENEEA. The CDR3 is CASGLHAGSDTQYF. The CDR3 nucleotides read TGTGCCAGCGGATTACACGCAGGGTCAGATACGCAGTATTTT.

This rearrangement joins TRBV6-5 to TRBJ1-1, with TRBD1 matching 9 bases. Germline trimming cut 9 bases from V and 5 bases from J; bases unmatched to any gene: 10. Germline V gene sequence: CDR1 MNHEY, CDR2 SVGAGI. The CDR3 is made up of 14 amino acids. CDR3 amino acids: CASSPGTGRTEAFF. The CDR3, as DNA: TGTGCCAGTTCGCCCGGGACAGGGAGAACTGAAGCTTTCTTT.

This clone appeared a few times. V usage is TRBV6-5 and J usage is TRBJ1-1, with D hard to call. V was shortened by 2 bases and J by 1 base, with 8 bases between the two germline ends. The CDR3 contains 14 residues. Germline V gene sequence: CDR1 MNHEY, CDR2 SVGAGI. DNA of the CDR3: TGTGCCAGCAGTTACACCGAGAGGAACACTGAAGCTTTCTTT. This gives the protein CASSYTERNTEAFF.

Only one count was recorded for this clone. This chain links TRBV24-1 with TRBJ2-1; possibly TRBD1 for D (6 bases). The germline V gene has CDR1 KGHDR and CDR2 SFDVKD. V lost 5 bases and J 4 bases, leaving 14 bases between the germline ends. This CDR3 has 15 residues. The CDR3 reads CATSGDRTAYNEQFF. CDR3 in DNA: TGTGCCACCAGTGGAGACCGGACAGCGTACAATGAGCAGTTCTTC.

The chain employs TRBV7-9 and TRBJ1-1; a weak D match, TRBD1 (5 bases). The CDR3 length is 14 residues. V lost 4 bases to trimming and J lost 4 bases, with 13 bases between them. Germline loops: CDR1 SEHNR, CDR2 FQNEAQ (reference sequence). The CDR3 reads CASSWQAGTTEAFF. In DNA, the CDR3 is TGTGCCAGCAGCTGGCAGGCGGGGACCACTGAAGCTTTCTTT.

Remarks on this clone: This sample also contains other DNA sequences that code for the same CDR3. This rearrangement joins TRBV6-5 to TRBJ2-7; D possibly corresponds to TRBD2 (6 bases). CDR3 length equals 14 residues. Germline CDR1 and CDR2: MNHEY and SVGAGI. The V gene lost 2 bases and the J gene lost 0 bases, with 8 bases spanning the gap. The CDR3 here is CASSYRGSSYEQYF. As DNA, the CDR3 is TGTGCCAGCAGTTACCGGGGGAGCTCCTACGAGCAGTACTTC.

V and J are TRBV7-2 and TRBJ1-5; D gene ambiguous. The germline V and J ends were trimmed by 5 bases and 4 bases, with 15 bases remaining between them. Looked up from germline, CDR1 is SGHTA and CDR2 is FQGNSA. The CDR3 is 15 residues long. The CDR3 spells CASSTRVGNNQPQHF. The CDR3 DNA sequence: TGTGCCAGCAGCACGAGGGTAGGGAATAATCAGCCCCAGCATTTT.

The CDR3: CASDRDRGPLHF. In nucleotides, the CDR3 is TGTGCCAGCGACAGGGACCGGGGGCCCCTCCACTTT. The V and J genes are TRBV2 and TRBJ1-6, with 7 bases identical to TRBD1. The CDR3 extends over 12 amino acids. Trimming took 8 bases from V and 13 from J; bases not matched to a gene: 8. Germline-derived CDR1 and CDR2 are SNHLY and FYNNEI.

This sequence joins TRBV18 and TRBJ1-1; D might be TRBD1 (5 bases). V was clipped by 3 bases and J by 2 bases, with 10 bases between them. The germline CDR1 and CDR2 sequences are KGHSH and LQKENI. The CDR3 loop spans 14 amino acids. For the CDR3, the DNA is TGTGCCAGCTCACCGCAGGGCTACAACACTGAAGCTTTCTTT. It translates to CASSPQGYNTEAFF.

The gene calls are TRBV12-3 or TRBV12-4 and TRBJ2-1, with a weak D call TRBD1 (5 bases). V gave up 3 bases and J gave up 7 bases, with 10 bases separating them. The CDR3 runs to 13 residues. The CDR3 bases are TGTGCCAGCAGTTTGCGACAGAGGAATGAGCAGTTCTTC. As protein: CASSLRQRNEQFF.